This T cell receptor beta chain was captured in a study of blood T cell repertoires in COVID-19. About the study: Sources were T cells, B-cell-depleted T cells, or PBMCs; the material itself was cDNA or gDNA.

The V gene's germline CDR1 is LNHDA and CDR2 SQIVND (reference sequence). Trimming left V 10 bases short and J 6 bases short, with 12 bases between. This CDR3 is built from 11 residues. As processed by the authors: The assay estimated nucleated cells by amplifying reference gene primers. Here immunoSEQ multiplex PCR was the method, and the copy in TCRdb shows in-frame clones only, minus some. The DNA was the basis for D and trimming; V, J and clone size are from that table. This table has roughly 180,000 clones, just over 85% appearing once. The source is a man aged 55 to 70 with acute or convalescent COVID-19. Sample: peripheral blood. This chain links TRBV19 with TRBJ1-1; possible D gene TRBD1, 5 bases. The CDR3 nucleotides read TGTGCCAATCGGGGGGAGGCTGAAGCTTTCTTT. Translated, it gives CANRGEAEAFF.